The sequence of this T cell receptor beta chain was determined in a study of shared clonotypes between healthy human individuals. Germline CDR1 reads SEHNR; CDR2 reads FQNEAQ (reference sequence). Trimming at V came to 5 bases and at J to 4 bases, leaving 10 bases not matched to a gene. The CDR3 loop spans 16 amino acids. Study-wide findings and caveats: Naive subsets generally exceeded memory subsets in estimated richness. Clonotype sharing among donors was expected to depend on sequencing depth.

The study ran the assay at deep level. Replicate sorted-subset PCRs were loaded with 150 to 200 ng DNA, 25,000 to 30,000 T cell genomes. TCRdb's copy holds only in-frame clones and misses some; the assay was immunoSEQ multiplex PCR. The table includes around 990,000 clones, roughly 80% detected once. Many counts were recorded for this clone. Antigen specificity is unknown. V is TRBV7-9 and J is TRBJ2-7; TRBD1 agrees at 11 bases. Sequences were obtained from memory CD4+ T cells from PBMCs. Subset described: CD45RA-negative fraction. The TCR comes from a young man in good health. Some clones in this sample may be carry-over from other donors' samples. The CDR3 here is CASSDLRTGGSYEQYF. As DNA, the CDR3 is TGTGCCAGCAGCGACCTTCGGACAGGGGGCTCGTACGAGCAGTACTTC.